This TCR beta chain derives from a study of T cell clonotyping in hematopoietic cell transplantation. Blood collection times were about day -28 and days 30, 100, 180 posttransplant. Study observations and caveats: At the given depth, recipient repertoires were over 95% de novo clonotypes. Higher Inverse Simpson Index values in graft donor and pretransplant recipient predicted broader posttransplant TCR diversity.

Profiled with immunoSEQ multiplex PCR; TCRdb holds only in-frame clones, not every one. In the table there are 29,000 or so clones, 90% to 95% of which are singletons. Concerning this clone itself: Its antigen remains unknown.

V lost 0 bases, J lost 2 bases, and 21 bases lay in between. This CDR3 spans 20 amino acids. From germline, CDR1 is SGHNT and CDR2 YYREEE (reference sequence). The sequence derives from a female patient between 50 and 59 years old who had an allogeneic stem cell transplant from a related donor, so the T cells may come from the graft donor. Some clones in this sample may be carry-over from other donors' samples. The chain couples TRBV5-4 to TRBJ2-6; D may match TRBD1 or TRBD2 (7 bases each). Sample: PBMCs, taken 100 days after allogeneic stem cell transplant. As DNA, the CDR3 is TGTGCCAGCAGCTTGGGGGGGAGGGGCCCGACAGGGACTGGGGCCAACGTCCTGACTTTC. Its translation: CASSLGGRGPTGTGANVLTF. The variable domain in full, completed from reference TRBV5-4 and TRBJ2-6, reads ETGVTQSPTHLIKTRGQQVTLRCSSQSGHNTVSWYQQALGQGPQFIFQYYREEENGRGNFPPRFSGLQFPNYSSELNVNALELDDSALYLCASSLGGRGPTGTGANVLTFGAGSRLTVL.